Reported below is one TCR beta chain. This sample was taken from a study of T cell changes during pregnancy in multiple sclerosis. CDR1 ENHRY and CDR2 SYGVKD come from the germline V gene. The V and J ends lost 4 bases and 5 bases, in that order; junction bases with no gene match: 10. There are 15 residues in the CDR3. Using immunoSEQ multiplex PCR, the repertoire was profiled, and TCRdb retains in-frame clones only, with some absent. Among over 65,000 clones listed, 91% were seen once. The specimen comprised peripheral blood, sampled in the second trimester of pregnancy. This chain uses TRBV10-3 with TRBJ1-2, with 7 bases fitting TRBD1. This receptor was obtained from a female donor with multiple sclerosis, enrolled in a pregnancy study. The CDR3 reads CAISAGRGMDYGYTF. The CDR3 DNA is TGTGCCATCAGTGCGGGCAGGGGGATGGATTATGGCTACACCTTC.